The 9 T cell receptor beta chains below all came from one sample that was sequenced in a study of T cell changes during pregnancy in multiple sclerosis. Assay: immunoSEQ multiplex PCR; the TCRdb copy retains only in-frame clones and omits some. The sample comprises about 57,000 clones, more than 85% of which are singletons, and about 3.8% rests with the top ten. The sample was peripheral blood, taken after pregnancy. The receptors come from a female donor in good health, enrolled as a control in a pregnancy study.

The genes are TRBV7-2 and TRBJ1-4; 8 positions match TRBD1. This CDR3 comprises 16 residues. Germline V gene lookup returns CDR1 SGHTA and CDR2 FQGNSA. V dropped 4 bases and J dropped 1; count of bases not matched to a gene: 5. CDR3 protein: CASSSRTGLTNEKLFF. The CDR3 nucleotides are TGTGCCAGCAGCTCCCGGACAGGGCTAACTAATGAAAAACTGTTTTTT.

The V gene is TRBV28, the J gene TRBJ2-1; D remains ambiguous. The length of the CDR3 is 15 residues. CDR1 and CDR2 (germline): MDHEN, SYDVKM. Trimming cost V 3 bases and J 1 base, with 10 bases left between them. The CDR3, as DNA: TGTGCCAGCAGTTTCCCCCAATTTTCCTACAATGAGCAGTTCTTC. Encoded protein: CASSFPQFSYNEQFF.

CDR3 sequence reads: CSGGQRNTEAFF. For the CDR3, the DNA is TGCAGCGGAGGACAAAGGAACACTGAAGCTTTCTTT. The genes are TRBV29-1 and TRBJ1-1; possible D gene TRBD1, 5 bases. The CDR3 length is 12 residues. V gave up 7 bases and J gave up 1 base, with 10 bases separating them. Germline V CDR1 and CDR2: SQVTM, ANQGSEA.

This chain links TRBV5-8 with TRBJ2-7; maybe TRBD1 (6 bases). This CDR3 region has 15 residues. Germline V gene data show CDR1 as SGHTS and CDR2 as YDEGEE. With 4 bases removed from V and 0 bases from J, the gap between germline ends came to 14 bases. CDR3 sequence reads: CASSQWDMSSYEQYF. The CDR3 DNA is TGTGCCAGCAGCCAATGGGACATGAGCTCCTACGAGCAGTACTTC. The variable domain in full, completed from reference TRBV5-8 and TRBJ2-7, reads EAGVTQSPTHLIKTRGQQATLRCSPISGHTSVYWYQQALGLGLQFLLWYDEGEERNRGNFPPRFSGRQFPNYSSELNVNALELEDSALYLCASSQWDMSSYEQYFGPGTRLTVT.

The chain uses TRBV7-7 and TRBJ2-3; D uncertain. The CDR3 is 13 amino acids. The V end lost 5 bases, the J end lost 2 bases, and 8 bases lay between the germline ends. Germline V lookup: CDR1 SSHAT, CDR2 FNYEAQ (reference sequence). The CDR3 DNA follows: TGTGCCAGCAGCGCCCTACTCACAGATACGCAGTATTTT. Translation: CASSALLTDTQYF.

The gene calls are TRBV9 and TRBJ2-7; weak D call: TRBD1 (6 bases). Germline V gene data show CDR1 as SGDLS and CDR2 as YYNGEE. This CDR3 comprises 14 residues. The V end was cut by 4 bases, the J end by 2 bases, with 13 bases between. The CDR3 sequence: CASSPTGQAYEQYF. The CDR3, as DNA: TGTGCCAGCAGCCCTACAGGGCAAGCCTACGAGCAGTACTTC.

This rearrangement joins TRBV11-3 to TRBJ1-4; TRBD1 aligns across 9 bases. Trimming removed 4 bases from V and 8 bases from J; junction bases left unmatched: 5. Germline V lookup: CDR1 SGHNT, CDR2 YENEEA. The CDR3 contains 14 residues. CDR3 loop: CASSSMTGGEKLFF. In DNA, the CDR3 is TGTGCCAGCAGCTCCATGACAGGGGGAGAAAAACTGTTTTTT.

The chain uses TRBV19 and TRBJ2-3; D possibly corresponds to TRBD2 (6 bases). Trimming pared 7 bases from V and 2 bases from J, leaving 10 bases between. This CDR3 has 13 amino acids. Germline CDR1 is LNHDA and CDR2 is SQIVND (reference sequence). The CDR3 coding sequence is TGTGCCAGTACTCAGCGGGTCACAGATACGCAGTATTTT. Residues: CASTQRVTDTQYF.

This chain links TRBV10-3 with TRBJ1-4; TRBD1 is a possible D gene (5 bases). The germline V gene encodes CDR1 ENHRY and CDR2 SYGVKD. The CDR3 totals 13 residues. Trimming shortened V by 10 bases and J by 8 bases, and 17 bases separated the two germline ends. The CDR3 loop is CATRGKSEEKLFF. DNA of the CDR3: TGTGCCACAAGGGGAAAAAGTGAAGAAAAACTGTTTTTT.